The T cell receptor beta chain under discussion was sequenced for a study of OX40 agonist ivuxolimab in advanced cancers. Whole-study context: The dose-escalation group included hepatocellular carcinoma, melanoma, renal cell carcinoma and head and neck cancer. Among those enrolled, mean age was about 60 years (range about 23 to 90) and 82.7% were male. Study-level findings and limits: In general, CD8+ T cells held more expanded clones than CD4+ did, on average.

V gave up 6 bases and J gave up 2 bases, with 10 bases separating them. In germline, CDR1 is MDHEN, CDR2 SYDVKM. This CDR3 is built from 13 residues. Only a few counts were recorded for this clone. Its target is unknown. The method was immunoSEQ multiplex PCR; TCRdb's version includes in-frame clones alone and lacks a portion of them. The sample lists 55,000 to 70,000 clones, 84% occurring once. The sequencing used CD4+ or CD8+ T cells sorted from blood, collected in a trial of the OX40 agonist ivuxolimab. The TCR was taken from an adult with an advanced solid tumor such as melanoma, head and neck, liver or kidney cancer. This rearrangement joins TRBV28 to TRBJ1-2; D remains unclear. CDR3 protein: CASSPSGNYGYTF. CDR3 bases: TGTGCCAGCAGCCCATCGGGGAACTATGGCTACACCTTC.